This TCR beta chain derives from a study of T cells after yellow fever vaccination. Study outcomes and limitations: It was the secondary response that reached its peak faster, day 5 versus 15, but it was weaker. Most clones from primary vaccination resurfaced after the booster (around 97% CD4, 75% to 90% CD8).

V gave up 4 bases and J gave up 2 bases, with 8 bases separating them. The CDR3 is 13 amino acids. Germline CDR1 SGHTA, CDR2 FQGNSA. As concerns this clonotype: Its antigen is undetermined.

Production of TCR cDNA was by 5'RACE template switching, which also added a universal primer site and UMIs. One entry per CDR3 protein results from TCRdb running MiXCR on the 5' RACE reads. The sample has fewer than 450,000 distinct CDR3 sequences; around 4.1% are singletons. This specimen was PBMCs, taken 5 days after the yellow fever booster vaccination. The chain combines TRBV7-2 with TRBJ2-5; D is undetermined. This clonotype was obtained from a man between 18 and 29 years old who received the YFV17D yellow fever vaccine. The CDR3 loop is CASSSELQETQYF. CDR3 in DNA: TGTGCCAGCAGCTCCGAATTACAAGAGACCCAGTACTTC. Complete variable domain (other parts from reference TRBV7-2 and TRBJ2-5): GAGVSQSPSNKVTEKGKDVELRCDPISGHTALYWYRQSLGQGLEFLIYFQGNSAPDKSGLPSDRFSAERTGGSVSTLTIQRTQQEDSAVYLCASSSELQETQYFGPGTRLLVL.